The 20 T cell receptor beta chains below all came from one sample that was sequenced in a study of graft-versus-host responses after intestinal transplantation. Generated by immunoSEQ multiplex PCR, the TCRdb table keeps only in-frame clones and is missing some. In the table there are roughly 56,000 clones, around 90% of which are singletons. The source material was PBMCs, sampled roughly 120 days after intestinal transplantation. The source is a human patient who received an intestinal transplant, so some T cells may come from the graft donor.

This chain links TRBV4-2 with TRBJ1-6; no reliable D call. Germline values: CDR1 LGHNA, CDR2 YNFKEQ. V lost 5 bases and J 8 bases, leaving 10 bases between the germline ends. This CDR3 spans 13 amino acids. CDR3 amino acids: CASSAIRDSPLHF. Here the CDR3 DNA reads TGTGCCAGCAGCGCCATTAGGGATTCACCCCTCCACTTT.

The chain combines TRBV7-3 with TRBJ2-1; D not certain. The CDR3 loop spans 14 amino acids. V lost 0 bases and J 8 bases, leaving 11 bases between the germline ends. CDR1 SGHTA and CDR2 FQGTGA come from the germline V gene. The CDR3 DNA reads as TGTGCCAGCAGCTTAACGCTCGGCATGCATGAGCAGTTCTTC. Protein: CASSLTLGMHEQFF.

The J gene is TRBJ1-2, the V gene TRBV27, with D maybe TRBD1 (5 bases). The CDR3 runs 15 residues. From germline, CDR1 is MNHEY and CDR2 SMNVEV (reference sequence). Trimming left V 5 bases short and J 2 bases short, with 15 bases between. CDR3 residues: CASSQQAHLNYGYTF. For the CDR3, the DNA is TGTGCCAGCAGTCAACAGGCGCATCTAAACTATGGCTACACCTTC.

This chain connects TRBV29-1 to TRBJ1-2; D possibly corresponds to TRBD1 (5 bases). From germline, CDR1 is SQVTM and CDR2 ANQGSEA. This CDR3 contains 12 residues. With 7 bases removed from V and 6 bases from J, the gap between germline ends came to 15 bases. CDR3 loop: CSARGNTNGYTF. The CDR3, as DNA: TGCAGCGCCCGGGGGAATACTAATGGCTACACCTTC.

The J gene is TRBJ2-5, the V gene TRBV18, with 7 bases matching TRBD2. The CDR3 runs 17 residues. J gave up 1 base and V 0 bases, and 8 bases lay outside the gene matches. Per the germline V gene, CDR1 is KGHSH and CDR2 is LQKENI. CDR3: CASSPPGLGGFQETQYF. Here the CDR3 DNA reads TGTGCCAGCTCACCACCCGGATTGGGGGGGTTCCAAGAGACCCAGTACTTC.

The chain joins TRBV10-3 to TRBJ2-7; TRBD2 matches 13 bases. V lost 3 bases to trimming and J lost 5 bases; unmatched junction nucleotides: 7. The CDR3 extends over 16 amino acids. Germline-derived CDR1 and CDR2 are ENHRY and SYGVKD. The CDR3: CAISERTSGSINEQYF. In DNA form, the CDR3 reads TGTGCCATCAGTGAAAGGACTAGCGGGAGTATCAACGAGCAGTACTTC.

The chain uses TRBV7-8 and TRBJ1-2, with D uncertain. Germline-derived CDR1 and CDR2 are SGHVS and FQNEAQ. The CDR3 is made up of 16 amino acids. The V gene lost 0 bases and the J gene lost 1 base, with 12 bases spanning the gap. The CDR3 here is CASSLAGGVLNYGYTF. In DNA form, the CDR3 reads TGTGCCAGCAGCTTAGCGGGCGGGGTTCTTAACTATGGCTACACCTTC.

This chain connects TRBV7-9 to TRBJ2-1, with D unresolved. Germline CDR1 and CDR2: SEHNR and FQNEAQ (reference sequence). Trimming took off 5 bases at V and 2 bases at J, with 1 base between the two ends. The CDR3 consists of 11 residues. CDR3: CASSPYNEQFF. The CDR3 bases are TGTGCCAGCAGCCCCTACAATGAGCAGTTCTTC.

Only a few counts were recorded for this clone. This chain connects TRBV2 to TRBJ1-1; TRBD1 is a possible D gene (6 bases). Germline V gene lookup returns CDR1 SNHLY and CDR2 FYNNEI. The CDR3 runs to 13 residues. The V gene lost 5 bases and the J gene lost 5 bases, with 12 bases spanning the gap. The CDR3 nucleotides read TGTGCCAGCAGTTTGGACAGACCTACTGAAGCTTTCTTT. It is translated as CASSLDRPTEAFF.

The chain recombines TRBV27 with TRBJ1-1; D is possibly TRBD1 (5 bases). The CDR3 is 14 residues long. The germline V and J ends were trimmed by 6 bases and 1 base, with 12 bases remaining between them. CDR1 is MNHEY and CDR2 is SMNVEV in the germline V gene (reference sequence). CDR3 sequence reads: CASRGTGANTEAFF. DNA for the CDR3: TGTGCCAGCAGGGGGACCGGGGCGAACACTGAAGCTTTCTTT.

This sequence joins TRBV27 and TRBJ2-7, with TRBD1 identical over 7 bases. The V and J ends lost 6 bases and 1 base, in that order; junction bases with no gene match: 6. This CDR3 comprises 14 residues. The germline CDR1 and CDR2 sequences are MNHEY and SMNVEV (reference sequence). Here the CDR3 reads CASRTNRGSYEQYF. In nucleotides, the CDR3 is TGTGCCAGCAGAACGAACAGGGGATCCTACGAGCAGTACTTC.

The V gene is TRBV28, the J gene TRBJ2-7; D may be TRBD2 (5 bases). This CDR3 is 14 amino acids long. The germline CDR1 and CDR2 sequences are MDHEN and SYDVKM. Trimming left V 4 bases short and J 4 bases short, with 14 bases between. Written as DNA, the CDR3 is TGTGCCAGCAGTTCTATGCTTCTAGCTTACGAGCAGTACTTC. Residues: CASSSMLLAYEQYF.

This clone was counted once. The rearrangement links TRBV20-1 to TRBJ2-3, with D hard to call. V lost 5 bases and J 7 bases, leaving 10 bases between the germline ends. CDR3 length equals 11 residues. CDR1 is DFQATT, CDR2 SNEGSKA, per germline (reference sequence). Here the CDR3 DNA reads TGCAGTGCTTACTCCCCCCATACGCAGTATTTT. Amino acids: CSAYSPHTQYF.

The CDR3 reads CAISFLDEQFF. Written as DNA, the CDR3 is TGTGCCATCAGTTTCTTGGATGAGCAGTTCTTC. The rearrangement links TRBV10-3 to TRBJ2-1; D is unclear. CDR1 and CDR2 (germline): ENHRY, SYGVKD. There are 11 residues in the CDR3. With 5 bases removed from V and 8 bases from J, the gap between germline ends came to 7 bases.

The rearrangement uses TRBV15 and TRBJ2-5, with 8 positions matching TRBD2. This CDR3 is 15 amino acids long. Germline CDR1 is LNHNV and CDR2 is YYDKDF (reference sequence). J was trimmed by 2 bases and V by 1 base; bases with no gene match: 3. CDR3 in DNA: TGTGCCACCAGCAGAGGCCAGCGGGGGCAAGAGACCCAGTACTTC. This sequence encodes CATSRGQRGQETQYF.

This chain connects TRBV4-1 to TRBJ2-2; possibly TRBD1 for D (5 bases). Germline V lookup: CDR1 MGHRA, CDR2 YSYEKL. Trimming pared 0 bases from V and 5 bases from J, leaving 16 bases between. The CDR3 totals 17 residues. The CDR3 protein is CASSQDFGGAATGELFF. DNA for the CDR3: TGCGCCAGCAGCCAAGATTTTGGTGGGGCCGCTACCGGGGAGCTGTTTTTT.

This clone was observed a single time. CDR3 protein: CASSQVGISGNTIYF. The DNA for the CDR3 is TGTGCCAGCAGCCAAGTGGGGATCTCTGGAAACACCATATATTTT. This chain uses TRBV4-2 with TRBJ1-3; D remains unclear. This CDR3 comprises 15 residues. Germline values: CDR1 LGHNA, CDR2 YNFKEQ. Trimming took off 1 base at V and 0 bases at J, with 7 bases between the two ends.

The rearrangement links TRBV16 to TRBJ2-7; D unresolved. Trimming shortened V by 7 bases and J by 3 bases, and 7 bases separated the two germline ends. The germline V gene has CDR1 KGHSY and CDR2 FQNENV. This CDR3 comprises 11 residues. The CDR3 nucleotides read TGTGCCAGCACCCCGGGCTACGAGCAGTACTTC. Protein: CASTPGYEQYF.

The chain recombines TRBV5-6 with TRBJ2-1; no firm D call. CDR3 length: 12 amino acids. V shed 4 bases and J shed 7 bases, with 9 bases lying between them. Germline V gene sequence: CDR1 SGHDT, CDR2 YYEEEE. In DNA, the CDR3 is TGTGCCAGCAGCAACCTTCGGAATGAGCAGTTCTTC. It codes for CASSNLRNEQFF.

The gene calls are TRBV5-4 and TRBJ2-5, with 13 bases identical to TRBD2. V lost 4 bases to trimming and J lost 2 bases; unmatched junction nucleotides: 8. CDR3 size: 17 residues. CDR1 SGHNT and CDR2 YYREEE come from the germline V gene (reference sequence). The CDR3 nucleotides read TGTGCCAGCAGCCGATTTGGACTAGCGGGAGCTCAAGAGACCCAGTACTTC. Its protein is CASSRFGLAGAQETQYF.